A selection of T cell receptor beta chains follows, all from one sample in a study of CD8 T cells in ankylosing spondylitis. TCRdb itself ran the 5' RACE reads through MiXCR, one entry per CDR3 protein. The sample holds about 230,000 distinct CDR3 sequences, over 7% seen once. The sequenced material came from blood, either unsorted or a sorted T cell fraction (not recorded which). All receptors come from a female donor with ankylosing spondylitis or in good health (not recorded which). CDR3s include the opening cysteine and the closing phenylalanine or tryptophan. A D gene is named only where the DNA matches it firmly. Rows may omit the clone size; those that give it use once, few, many or a size class.

j_call clone_size v_call d_call cdr3_aa cdr3_nt
TRBJ2-1 many TRBV18 TRBD2 CASSPTGTSTNEQFF TGTGCCAGCTCACCGACCGGGACTAGCACCAATGAGCAGTTCTTC
TRBJ2-1 . TRBV7-2 TRBD2 CASRPTSASSYNEQFF TGTGCCAGCAGACCTACTAGCGCCAGCTCCTACAATGAGCAGTTCTTC
TRBJ2-1 many TRBV20-1 . CSARSGTSISYNEQFF TGCAGTGCTAGGTCTGGGACTTCCATCTCCTACAATGAGCAGTTCTTC
TRBJ1-2 many TRBV7-2 . CAQSGGSYSGGYTF TGTGCTCAAAGCGGAGGCTCATATAGTGGTGGCTACACCTTC
TRBJ2-5 few TRBV7-2 . CASSPGGATRQTQYF TGTGCCAGCAGCCCCGGAGGGGCTACGAGGCAGACCCAGTACTTC
TRBJ2-3 many TRBV12-3/TRBV12-4 . CASSGGTRGPTDTQYF TGTGCCAGCAGTGGAGGGACACGGGGACCAACAGATACGCAGTATTTT
TRBJ2-7 many TRBV5-1 . CASSLSSVPYEQYF TGCGCCAGCAGCCTGTCTAGCGTCCCCTACGAGCAGTACTTC
TRBJ2-7 many TRBV7-3 . CASSFMRAEQYF TGTGCCAGCAGCTTTATGAGGGCCGAGCAGTACTTC
TRBJ2-5 many TRBV7-6 . CASSLEGTQYF TGTGCCAGCAGCTTAGAGGGTACCCAGTACTTC
TRBJ2-1 many TRBV6-2/TRBV6-3 . CASSPLALERGDYNEQFF TGTGCCAGCAGTCCCCTTGCGTTAGAGCGCGGAGACTACAATGAGCAGTTCTTC
TRBJ2-5 many TRBV7-2 . CASSLGVGLQETQYF TGTGCCAGCAGCTTAGGGGTCGGCCTCCAAGAGACCCAGTACTTC
TRBJ2-1 many TRBV2 . CASSGGAGVSEQFF TGTGCCAGCAGTGGGGGGGCAGGGGTTAGTGAGCAGTTCTTC
TRBJ2-7 many TRBV20-1 TRBD1 CSAWTGPYEQYF TGCAGTGCTTGGACAGGCCCTTACGAGCAGTACTTC
TRBJ2-3 many TRBV4-1 . CASSHEAVSTDTQYF TGCGCCAGCAGCCATGAAGCGGTTAGCACAGATACGCAGTATTTT
TRBJ2-2 . TRBV2 . CASSGLKGSPGELFF TGTGCCAGCAGTGGGCTGAAAGGATCGCCCGGGGAGCTGTTTTTT
TRBJ2-3 many TRBV7-9 . CASSSLWDTQYF TGTGCCAGCAGCTCACTCTGGGATACGCAGTATTTT
TRBJ2-7 many TRBV13 TRBD2 CASSSIRTSGIAYEQYF TGTGCCAGCAGCTCTATTCGGACTAGCGGGATAGCCTACGAGCAGTACTTC
TRBJ1-4 many TRBV9 . CASSVVPGPNEKLFF TGTGCCAGCAGCGTAGTTCCTGGGCCGAATGAAAAACTGTTTTTT
TRBJ2-1 many TRBV20-1 TRBD2 CSGGLAGSEQFF TGCAGTGGGGGACTAGCGGGATCCGAGCAGTTCTTC
TRBJ2-7 few TRBV28 TRBD2 CASSIPGLGAYEQYF TGTGCCAGCAGCATCCCGGGACTAGGAGCCTACGAGCAGTACTTC
TRBJ2-7 . TRBV19 TRBD2 CASSSPGTTLDEQYF TGTGCCAGTAGTAGCCCCGGGACTACCCTAGACGAGCAGTACTTC
TRBJ1-2 many TRBV10-3 . CAIRAAQVTYGYTF TGTGCCATCAGAGCAGCACAGGTTACCTATGGCTACACCTTC